Listed below are T cell receptor beta chains from one sample, sequenced in a study of blood T cells in healthy people across ages. A single record per CDR3 protein comes from TCRdb applying MiXCR to the 5' RACE reads. Here the sample spans hundreds of thousands of distinct CDR3 sequences, 32% being singletons. The specimen sequenced was blood. The receptors originated from an elderly woman in good health. Both conserved end residues are trimmed from each CDR3.

j_call | v_call | cdr3_aa
TRBJ2-7 | TRBV12-3/TRBV12-4 | ASSLRAGDEQY
TRBJ1-4 | TRBV7-9 | ASSHTLGTGVEKLF
TRBJ2-1 | TRBV18 | ASSPFRRGDVYNEQF
TRBJ2-2 | TRBV12-3/TRBV12-4 | ASSFGVNTGELF
TRBJ2-7 | TRBV27 | ASRGTLYNEQY
TRBJ1-1 | TRBV7-3 | ASSLRGGLVGTEAF
TRBJ1-1 | TRBV29-1 | SAERTASRGTEAF
TRBJ2-7 | TRBV6-1 | ASSGGTGGYEQY
TRBJ2-7 | TRBV2 | ASSVGQGIWEQY
TRBJ2-7 | TRBV20-1 | SAVGRSSYEQY
TRBJ2-2 | TRBV6-5 | ASRSTGSTGELF
TRBJ2-2 | TRBV7-7 | ASSSLDGIGELF
TRBJ2-5 | TRBV19 | ASSIFGGQGTQY
TRBJ1-2 | TRBV7-2 | ASSLSGAGGVGYGYT
TRBJ2-3 | TRBV7-2 | AGSLSLQGVQDTQY
TRBJ2-3 | TRBV29-1 | STRGTRDRESDTQY
TRBJ2-3 | TRBV27 | ASSPTNWATDTQY
TRBJ2-3 | TRBV27 | ASSDLALDTQY
TRBJ1-3 | TRBV9 | ASSPFPAEVAGNTIY
TRBJ2-1 | TRBV6-2/TRBV6-3 | ASSPSPKREIVNEQF